This T cell receptor beta chain was retrieved from a study of circulating and synovial CD4+ cells in juvenile arthritis. Note on this clone: No antigen is known for it. In the same sample, other DNA sequences code for this CDR3.

Sequencing used immunoSEQ multiplex PCR; TCRdb keeps in-frame clones, though not all of them. The top ten hold 0.68% of the sample, which has around 30,000 clones, roughly 95% seen once. Findings and caveats of the study: Traditional Vbeta family usage analysis missed the pathogenic-like versus bulk difference.

The receptor's source is a human donor with juvenile idiopathic arthritis. The sample taken for sequencing was CD4+ T cells from blood.

For the CDR3, the DNA is TGTGCCAGCAGCAGCGGGACAGGGGGCTTCTCCCCCCTCCACTTT. It specifies CASSSGTGGFSPLHF. The genes are TRBV7-2 and TRBJ1-6, with 12 bases aligning to TRBD1. With 5 bases clipped from V and 13 bases from J, the junction kept 9 bases outside the gene matches. From germline, CDR1 is SGHTA and CDR2 FQGNSA. The length of the CDR3 is 15 residues. Drawing the rest from reference TRBV7-2 and TRBJ1-6, the complete variable domain is GAGVSQSPSNKVTEKGKDVELRCDPISGHTALYWYRQSLGQGLEFLIYFQGNSAPDKSGLPSDRFSAERTGGSVSTLTIQRTQQEDSAVYLCASSSGTGGFSPLHFGNGTRLTVT.